Listed here are 9 T cell receptor beta chains from one sample, sequenced in a study of shared clonotypes between healthy human individuals. Method: immunoSEQ multiplex PCR; TCRdb's copy keeps in-frame clones and lacks some. The table shows around 500,000 clones, with about 72% occurring only once. The sequenced sample was PBMCs. The receptors derive from a woman in her thirties or forties in good health. Some clones in this sample may be carry-over from other donors' samples.

Turning to this clone: At the DNA level, this CDR3 is encoded by other sequences in the same sample as well. CDR3 protein: CASSFGDTQYF. As DNA, the CDR3 is TGTGCCAGCAGTTTTGGAGATACGCAGTATTTT. The chain links TRBV28 to TRBJ2-3; D call uncertain. Germline assignment: CDR1 MDHEN and CDR2 SYDVKM. CDR3 length: 11 residues. V shed 3 bases and J shed 5 bases, with 3 bases lying between them.

The rearrangement uses TRBV29-1 and TRBJ1-5; unclear D gene. V lost 5 bases, J lost 2 bases, and 13 bases lay in between. Germline V gene data show CDR1 as SQVTM and CDR2 as ANQGSEA. This CDR3 has 14 amino acids. CDR3 sequence: CSVSAGQGNQPQHF. The CDR3 DNA sequence: TGCAGCGTTTCGGCGGGCCAGGGCAATCAGCCCCAGCATTTT. Using reference TRBV29-1 and TRBJ1-5 for the parts outside the CDR3, the full variable domain is SAVISQKPSRDICQRGTSLTIQCQVDSQVTMMFWYRQQPGQSLTLIATANQGSEATYESGFVIDKFPISRPNLTFSTLTVSNMSPEDSSIYLCSVSAGQGNQPQHFGDGTRLSIL.

The V and J genes are TRBV21-1 and TRBJ2-1; the listed D gene, TRBD2, was not tested against the DNA. TRBV21-1 is marked as a pseudogene. This CDR3 has 15 residues. CDR3 amino acids: CASSKGRSSYNEQFF. The CDR3 nucleotides are TGTGCCAGCAGCAAAGGGAGGAGCTCCTACAATGAGCAGTTCTTC.

The chain has TRBV19 and TRBJ1-2, with no clear D. The CDR3 extends over 13 amino acids. The V gene's germline CDR1 is LNHDA and CDR2 SQIVND (reference sequence). Trimming stripped 3 bases from V and 4 bases from J, with 9 bases between. The CDR3 sequence: CASSMGTGYGYTF. CDR3 bases: TGTGCCAGTAGTATGGGTACGGGCTATGGCTACACCTTC.

V is TRBV6-5 and J is TRBJ2-7; TRBD1 matches 10 bases. CDR3 size: 15 residues. Germline V gives CDR1 MNHEY, CDR2 SVGAGI. V gave up 5 bases and J gave up 5 bases; unmatched junction bases: 9. The CDR3 loop reads CASSNNRDRGHEQYF. CDR3 DNA sequence: TGTGCCAGCAGTAACAACCGGGACAGGGGCCACGAGCAGTACTTC.

This clone has a count of ten or more. The rearrangement joins TRBV11-2 to TRBJ2-3, with 11 positions matching TRBD2. CDR3 length: 16 residues. Germline loops: CDR1 SGHAT, CDR2 FQNNGV. The V gene end was trimmed by 8 bases and the J gene end by 3 bases; junction bases not matched to a gene: 10. CDR3 in amino acids: CASGASGGIWTDTQYF. CDR3 nucleotide sequence: TGTGCCAGCGGGGCTAGCGGGGGGATTTGGACAGATACGCAGTATTTT.

The chain couples TRBV19 to TRBJ1-2; no clear D gene. Germline assignment: CDR1 LNHDA and CDR2 SQIVND (reference sequence). The CDR3 is made up of 12 amino acids. Trimming took 1 base from V and 2 from J, leaving 2 bases between them. CDR3 sequence: CASSIVNYGYTF. The CDR3 nucleotides are TGTGCCAGTAGTATAGTCAACTATGGCTACACCTTC.

The V call is TRBV4-2, the J call TRBJ2-1, with TRBD2 matching 9 bases. The CDR3 loop spans 17 amino acids. Germline CDR1 and CDR2: LGHNA and YNFKEQ. Trimming took 0 bases from V and 2 from J; bases not matched to a gene: 5. CDR3 in DNA: TGTGCCAGCAGCCAAGATCAAAGCGGGAGGACCTACAATGAGCAGTTCTTC. Protein sequence: CASSQDQSGRTYNEQFF.

The CDR3, as DNA: TGCGCCAGCAGCCGAGCGGCTGTAGCCCCCTACGAGCAGTACTTC. Translation: CASSRAAVAPYEQYF. The chain combines TRBV4-1 with TRBJ2-7; possibly TRBD2 for D (5 bases). Germline assignment: CDR1 MGHRA and CDR2 YSYEKL. This CDR3 spans 15 amino acids. The ends were cut back, 4 bases at V and 2 bases at J, with 15 bases in the middle.